This entry lists 22 T cell receptor beta chains sequenced from one sample in a study of blood T cell repertoires in COVID-19 (dated by TCRdb to the early 2020s). The library was made by the immunoSEQ multiplex PCR assay. The source is immuneACCESS, and TCRdb retained only in-frame sequences with V and J called. Part of the clones is not carried over; for the studies checked, unresolved V genes explain less than half of this, and the remainder is unexplained. The sample contains 360,000 or so clones, roughly 86% of them found a single time. The ten largest account for 1.7% of the sample. Source material: PBMCs or T cells enriched from blood (not recorded which). These receptors were taken from a woman aged 25 to 39 who had recovered from COVID-19.

The chain recombines TRBV13 with TRBJ1-6, with 8 bases matching TRBD1. The junction had 13 bases not matched to a gene; V was cut back by 6 bases and J by 6 bases. The CDR3 covers 17 residues. Germline V CDR1 and CDR2: PRHDT, FYEKMQ (reference sequence). The CDR3, as DNA: TGTGCCAGCAGTCACCGACCGGGACAGGTGATTAATTCACCCCTCCACTTT. Its translation: CASSHRPGQVINSPLHF.

The V call is TRBV11-2, the J call TRBJ1-4; D uncertain. The CDR3 consists of 14 residues. Germline CDR1 is SGHAT and CDR2 is FQNNGV. Trimming removed 5 bases from V and 5 bases from J, with 12 bases in between. This CDR3 reads CASSPGSGNEKLFF. DNA of the CDR3: TGTGCCAGCAGCCCCGGGTCGGGGAATGAAAAACTGTTTTTT.

The J gene is TRBJ1-1, the V gene TRBV5-1; the match to TRBD1 covers 10 bases. Germline V gene sequence: CDR1 SGHRS, CDR2 YFSETQ. Trimming at V came to 3 bases and at J to 5 bases, leaving 7 bases not matched to a gene. The CDR3 contains 15 residues. In DNA, the CDR3 is TGCGCCAGCAGCTCCGGGAGGACAGGGGGGACTGAAGCTTTCTTT. This gives the protein CASSSGRTGGTEAFF.

This chain uses TRBV16 with TRBJ1-2; 9 bases line up with TRBD1. Trimming took 0 bases from V and 8 from J; bases not matched to a gene: 10. The length of the CDR3 is 16 residues. From germline, CDR1 is KGHSY and CDR2 FQNENV. CDR3 in amino acids: CASSQSGDRALEGYTF. The CDR3 DNA reads TGTGCCAGCAGCCAATCGGGGGACAGGGCTCTTGAGGGCTACACCTTC.

J is TRBJ2-7 and V is TRBV28; TRBD1 aligns across 8 bases. The CDR3 extends over 18 amino acids. The junction had 23 bases not matched to a gene; V was cut back by 9 bases and J by 4 bases. Germline V CDR1 and CDR2: MDHEN, SYDVKM. CDR3: CASYGQGPSDQPAYEQYF. CDR3 bases: TGTGCCAGTTATGGACAGGGACCTTCGGACCAGCCTGCGTACGAGCAGTACTTC.

This chain links TRBV13 with TRBJ1-1; D is unresolved. Germline CDR1 and CDR2: PRHDT and FYEKMQ (reference sequence). There are 12 residues in the CDR3. The germline V and J ends were trimmed by 5 bases and 4 bases, with 8 bases remaining between them. This CDR3 is CASSASFTEAFF. CDR3 nucleotides: TGTGCCAGCAGCGCTAGCTTCACTGAAGCTTTCTTT.

The rearrangement uses TRBV3-1 (or the pseudogene TRBV3-2) and TRBJ1-1, with a possible D match to TRBD1 (6 bases). Germline lookup yields CDR1 LGHDT and CDR2 YNNKEL (reference sequence). V shed 4 bases and J shed 8 bases, with 8 bases lying between them. There are 11 residues in the CDR3. CDR3 in amino acids: CASSRDIEAFF. The CDR3 region has the DNA TGTGCCAGCAGCCGGGACATAGAAGCTTTCTTT.

This chain connects TRBV15 to TRBJ2-1; D ambiguous. Trimming pared 0 bases from V and 10 bases from J, leaving 13 bases between. This CDR3 spans 14 amino acids. Germline lookup yields CDR1 LNHNV and CDR2 YYDKDF (reference sequence). In DNA, the CDR3 is TGTGCCACCAGCAGAGAATTTAGCTCCCCCGAGCAGTTCTTC. Amino acids: CATSREFSSPEQFF. The entire variable domain, with the rest obtained from reference TRBV15 and TRBJ2-1, is as follows: DAMVIQNPRYQVTQFGKPVTLSCSQTLNHNVMYWYQQKSSQAPKLLFHYYDKDFNNEADTPDNFQSRRPNTSFCFLDIRSPGLGDTAMYLCATSREFSSPEQFFGPGTRLTVL.

In DNA, the CDR3 is TGTGCCAGTCGTGGACAGCTCTATGGCTACACCTTC. Translation: CASRGQLYGYTF. The J gene is TRBJ1-2, the V gene TRBV28; perhaps TRBD1 as D (6 bases). From germline, CDR1 is MDHEN and CDR2 SYDVKM. With 9 bases removed from V and 4 bases from J, the gap between germline ends came to 12 bases. The CDR3 is 12 residues long.

CDR3 sequence: CASSRPGTGVPGANVLTF. CDR3 nucleotide sequence: TGTGCCAGCAGTAGACCTGGGACAGGGGTCCCTGGGGCCAACGTCCTGACTTTC. The chain combines TRBV6-2 or TRBV6-3 with TRBJ2-6, with 10 positions matching TRBD1. The CDR3 contains 18 residues. Trimming removed 5 bases from V and 2 bases from J; junction bases left unmatched: 9. Germline V gives CDR1 MNHEY, CDR2 SVGEGT.

This clone appeared a single time. This CDR3 reads CSASLGQGFTEAFF. In DNA, the CDR3 is TGCAGTGCTAGTTTGGGACAGGGGTTCACTGAAGCTTTCTTT. V and J are TRBV20-1 and TRBJ1-1, with 10 bases matching TRBD1. The CDR3 contains 14 residues. The ends lost 3 bases at V and 4 bases at J; junction bases unmatched: 5. Germline values: CDR1 DFQATT, CDR2 SNEGSKA (reference sequence).

The chain is built from TRBV18 and TRBJ1-6; D ambiguous. The V gene lost 3 bases and the J gene lost 7 bases, with 10 bases spanning the gap. CDR1 is KGHSH and CDR2 is LQKENI in the germline V gene. CDR3 length: 14 residues. This CDR3 reads CASSPGFRNSPLHF. CDR3 bases: TGTGCCAGCTCACCCGGGTTTAGGAATTCACCCCTCCACTTT.

CDR3 DNA: TGTGCCATCAGTGAGGAGCAGGGAAGCTCCTATAATTCACCCCTCCACTTT. Translated, it gives CAISEEQGSSYNSPLHF. This chain uses TRBV10-3 with TRBJ1-6; TRBD1 might be the D (5 bases). CDR1 is ENHRY and CDR2 is SYGVKD in the germline V gene. This CDR3 spans 17 amino acids. Trimming left V 2 bases short and J 0 bases short, with 11 bases between.

This rearrangement joins TRBV7-9 to TRBJ2-7, with D uncertain. CDR1 and CDR2 (germline): SEHNR, FQNEAQ (reference sequence). V dropped 5 bases and J dropped 2 bases, with 10 bases sitting between them. The CDR3 sequence is 13 residues long. The CDR3 nucleotides are TGTGCCAGCAGCACCCCCCAGGCCTACGAGCAGTACTTC. Translated, it gives CASSTPQAYEQYF.

This chain links TRBV9 with TRBJ1-1, with TRBD1 matching 7 bases. The CDR3 length is 14 residues. CDR1 is SGDLS, CDR2 YYNGEE, per germline. Trimming removed 0 bases from V and 5 bases from J; junction bases left unmatched: 4. The CDR3 spells CASSVVQQGTEAFF. The CDR3 nucleotides are TGTGCCAGCAGCGTAGTTCAACAGGGGACTGAAGCTTTCTTT.

The chain joins TRBV5-1 to TRBJ2-1; no firm D call. This CDR3 has 14 amino acids. From germline, CDR1 is SGHRS and CDR2 YFSETQ. The V end lost 5 bases, the J end lost 2 bases, and 11 bases lay between the germline ends. The CDR3 spells CASRGEQAYNEQFF. The CDR3 region has the DNA TGCGCCAGCAGGGGCGAGCAGGCCTACAATGAGCAGTTCTTC.

CDR3 residues: CASSPGTAGSYGYTF. CDR3 DNA sequence: TGTGCCAGCAGCCCCGGGACCGCGGGGTCCTATGGCTACACCTTC. This chain connects TRBV7-8 to TRBJ1-2; D is perhaps TRBD1 (5 bases). Per germline, CDR1 SGHVS and CDR2 FQNEAQ. This CDR3 region has 15 residues. With 5 bases removed from V and 4 bases from J, the gap between germline ends came to 17 bases. Full variable domain (rest looked up from reference TRBV7-8 and TRBJ1-2): GAGVSQSPRYKVAKRGQDVALRCDPISGHVSLFWYQQALGQGPEFLTYFQNEAQLDKSGLPSDRFFAERPEGSVSTLKIQRTQQEDSAVYLCASSPGTAGSYGYTFGSGTRLTVV.

The V gene is TRBV29-1, the J gene TRBJ2-2; 7 bases match TRBD2. The CDR3 totals 15 residues. Per the germline V gene, CDR1 is SQVTM and CDR2 is ANQGSEA. The junction had 12 bases not matched to a gene; V was cut back by 7 bases and J by 4 bases. The CDR3 is CSAPRGEGGTGELFF. The CDR3 DNA sequence: TGCAGCGCCCCTCGGGGGGAGGGCGGCACCGGGGAGCTGTTTTTT.

Only one count was recorded for this clone. V and J are TRBV30 and TRBJ2-2; 10 bases are a match to TRBD2. Germline V gene sequence: CDR1 GTSNPN, CDR2 SVGIG (reference sequence). Trimming cost V 4 bases and J 5 bases; bases outside gene matches: 16. The CDR3 is 18 amino acids. CDR3 in DNA: TGTGCCTGGATGTCCGCAGAGCGGGGGGGCGGTTGGACCGGGGAGCTGTTTTTT. Its translation is CAWMSAERGGGWTGELFF.

The chain is built from TRBV5-8 and TRBJ2-2; D is perhaps TRBD2 (5 bases). There are 17 residues in the CDR3. Per germline, CDR1 SGHTS and CDR2 YDEGEE. Trimming removed 0 bases from V and 1 base from J, with 13 bases in between. The CDR3 sequence: CASSLESGGLNTGELFF. CDR3 sequence (DNA): TGTGCCAGCAGCTTGGAGTCTGGAGGTCTGAACACCGGGGAGCTGTTTTTT. The full variable domain, completed using reference TRBV5-8 and TRBJ2-2, is EAGVTQSPTHLIKTRGQQATLRCSPISGHTSVYWYQQALGLGLQFLLWYDEGEERNRGNFPPRFSGRQFPNYSSELNVNALELEDSALYLCASSLESGGLNTGELFFGEGSRLTVL.

V gene TRBV3-1 (or the pseudogene TRBV3-2) combines with J gene TRBJ2-3; tentative D call: TRBD2 (6 bases). The CDR3 is 18 amino acids. The germline V gene has CDR1 LGHDT and CDR2 YNNKEL (reference sequence). Trimming pared 0 bases from V and 0 bases from J, leaving 16 bases between. This CDR3 is CASSQEVGGPSSTDTQYF. The CDR3, as DNA: TGTGCCAGCAGCCAAGAAGTGGGGGGACCTTCCAGCACAGATACGCAGTATTTT.

The chain recombines TRBV7-9 with TRBJ1-1, with 7 bases fitting TRBD1. Trimming took 10 bases from V and 5 from J; bases not matched to a gene: 16. The germline V gene encodes CDR1 SEHNR and CDR2 FQNEAQ (reference sequence). The length of the CDR3 is 15 residues. CDR3 coding DNA: TGTGCCACCTCTGGACAGGAATCTTTCGTGACTGAAGCTTTCTTT. This sequence encodes CATSGQESFVTEAFF.